The entry below describes one TCR beta chain. The sample comes from a study of blood T cell repertoires in COVID-19. Across the whole study: There were acute and convalescent COVID-19 samples, and they came from the United States, Italy and Spain. PBMCs, B-cell-depleted T cells, or T cells provided the cDNA or gDNA that made up the material.

As handled by the study authors: Researchers report that nucleated cell counts were estimated from reference gene primer amplification. Some clones are missing from TCRdb's copy, which holds only in-frame ones; the method was immunoSEQ multiplex PCR. Clone size and V and J calls were adopted from that table, with D and trimming inferred from the DNA. The sample includes a few hundred thousand clones, 75% to 90% of them seen just once. The V end lost 6 bases, the J end lost 4 bases, and 15 bases lay between the germline ends. Germline-derived CDR1 and CDR2 are MDHEN and SYDVKM. This CDR3 contains 14 residues.

The chain is built from TRBV28 and TRBJ2-5; tentatively, D is TRBD1 (5 bases). Sequencing input: peripheral blood. The receptor's source is a woman aged 55-70 years with acute or convalescent COVID-19. CDR3 coding DNA: TGTGCCAGCAGCTACCAGACAGTTCGAGAGACCCAGTACTTC. Its protein product is CASSYQTVRETQYF. Full variable domain (missing parts from reference TRBV28 and TRBJ2-5): DVKVTQSSRYLVKRTGEKVFLECVQDMDHENMFWYRQDPGLGLRLIYFSYDVKMKEKGDIPEGYSVSREKKERFSLILESASTNQTSMYLCASSYQTVRETQYFGPGTRLLVL.